A selection of T cell receptor beta chains follows, all from one sample in a study of T cell responses to AZD1222 COVID-19 vaccine. Only in-frame clones appear in the TCRdb table, and some are missing; sequencing was by immunoSEQ multiplex PCR. In the table there are 100,000 or so clones, 85% to 90% of which are singletons. The sample consisted of peripheral blood, taken on day 0 of AZD1222 vaccination. These receptor sequences come from an adult in good health. Both conserved end residues are part of each CDR3. D genes are given only for firm matches. Size values are once, few and many counts, or a class for expanded clones, and some rows have none.

J | V | D | size | CDR3 | DNA
TRBJ1-2 | TRBV29-1 | - | once | CSVSTPYYGYTF | TGCAGCGTTTCGACACCTTACTATGGCTACACCTTC
TRBJ2-3 | TRBV5-1 | - | - | CASKPPGTDTQYF | TGCGCCAGCAAACCCCCGGGGACGGATACGCAGTATTTT
TRBJ1-1 | TRBV27 | TRBD1 | - | CASSYGQVNTEAFF | TGTGCCAGCAGTTATGGACAGGTAAACACTGAAGCTTTCTTT
TRBJ2-2 | TRBV28 | - | - | CASTNQNTGELFF | TGTGCCAGCACCAACCAAAACACCGGGGAGCTGTTTTTT
TRBJ2-1 | TRBV6-5 | TRBD2 | - | CASRGLANEQFF | TGTGCCAGCAGGGGACTAGCCAATGAGCAGTTCTTC
TRBJ1-2 | TRBV9 | TRBD1 | - | CASSPRTGDNYGYTF | TGTGCCAGCAGCCCGAGGACAGGGGATAACTATGGCTACACCTTC
TRBJ2-2 | TRBV7-8 | TRBD1 | few | CASSPSGQVPTGELFF | TGTGCCAGCAGCCCCTCGGGACAGGTGCCCACCGGGGAGCTGTTTTTT
TRBJ1-5 | TRBV7-9 | - | - | CASSLGSRDPDQPQHF | TGTGCCAGCAGCTTAGGGTCCAGGGACCCCGATCAGCCCCAGCATTTT
TRBJ1-4 | TRBV30 | - | - | CAWSRMSEKLFF | TGTGCCTGGAGTCGGATGTCCGAAAAACTGTTTTTT
TRBJ1-5 | TRBV7-2 | TRBD1 | - | CASSAMTGPNQPQHF | TGTGCCAGCAGCGCTATGACAGGGCCCAATCAGCCCCAGCATTTT
TRBJ1-2 | TRBV5-6 | - | - | CASSLADGMRGYTF | TGTGCCAGCAGCTTGGCGGACGGCATGAGGGGCTACACCTTC
TRBJ1-2 | TRBV5-5 | TRBD1 | - | CASNTGGLANYGYTF | TGTGCCAGCAACACAGGGGGCCTAGCTAACTATGGCTACACCTTC